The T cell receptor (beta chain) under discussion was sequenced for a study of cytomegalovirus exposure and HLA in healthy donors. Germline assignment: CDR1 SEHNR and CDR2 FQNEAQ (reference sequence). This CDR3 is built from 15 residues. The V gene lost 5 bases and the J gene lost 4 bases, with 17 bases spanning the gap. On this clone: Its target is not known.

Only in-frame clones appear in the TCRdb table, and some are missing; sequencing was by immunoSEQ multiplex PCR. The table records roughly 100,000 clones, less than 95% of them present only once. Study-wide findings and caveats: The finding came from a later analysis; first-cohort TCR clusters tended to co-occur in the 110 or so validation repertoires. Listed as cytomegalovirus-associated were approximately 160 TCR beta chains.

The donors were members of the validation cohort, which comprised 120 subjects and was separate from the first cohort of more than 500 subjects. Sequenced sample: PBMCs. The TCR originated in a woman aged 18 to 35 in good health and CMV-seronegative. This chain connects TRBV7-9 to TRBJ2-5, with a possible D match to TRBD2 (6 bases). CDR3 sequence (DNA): TGTGCCAGCAGCACTAGCCCCGGGAGATTAGAGACCCAGTACTTC. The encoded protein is CASSTSPGRLETQYF.